This T cell receptor beta chain was sequenced for a study of OX40 agonist ivuxolimab in advanced cancers. At the level of the study: Having had anti-PD-1, anti-PD-L1 or anti-CTLA-4 therapy before was allowed, and around 44% had some. The study's findings and limits: On average, a greater number of expanded clones characterised CD8+ T cells relative to CD4+.

The CDR3 is 14 amino acids. V dropped 4 bases and J dropped 3 bases, with 12 bases sitting between them. The germline V gene encodes CDR1 SEHNR and CDR2 FQNEAQ (reference sequence). The data were produced by immunoSEQ multiplex PCR, yet TCRdb's version contains in-frame clones alone and is incomplete. This table holds some 80,000 clones, 86% found once. Regarding this clone: As yet, its antigen is unknown.

This sequence was found in an adult with an advanced solid tumor such as melanoma, head and neck, liver or kidney cancer. This chain uses TRBV7-9 with TRBJ1-2; D is perhaps TRBD1 (5 bases). Sequencing used CD4+ or CD8+ T cells sorted from blood, obtained in a trial of the OX40 agonist ivuxolimab. CDR3 sequence (DNA): TGTGCCAGCAGCTCCAGTTGGGGCCACTATGGCTACACCTTC. Residues: CASSSSWGHYGYTF.